The entry below gives a single T cell receptor (beta chain) sequence along with its context. What it recognizes is unknown. The germline gives CDR1 KGHSH, CDR2 LQKENI. This CDR3 is built from 15 residues. Deletions cut 2 bases from V and 8 bases from J, with 18 bases between. The PCR was carried out with 60 Vbeta primers and 13 Jbeta primers. Measured with immunoSEQ multiplex PCR; TCRdb has only the in-frame clones, and not every one. The table lists around 130,000 clones, about 82% of them singletons, with approximately 1.1% in the top ten. The entry originates in a study of cytomegalovirus exposure and HLA in healthy donors. Nominal health characterized the donors when sampled, though unrecorded immune exposures were likely. Findings and limits, study-wide: Roughly even sequencing depth across donors was the assumption behind the presence/absence analyses. Owing to their indistinguishability, certain V segments, notably TRBV6-2 and TRBV6-3, were excluded.

The chain combines TRBV18 with TRBJ1-1; no definite D call. Sequencing was performed on PBMCs. The clonotype originates from a boy between 5 and 17 years old in good health and CMV-seronegative. Here the CDR3 DNA reads TGTGCCAGCTCACCAAGCAGTACAGTTAATTGGGAAGCTTTCTTT. Amino acid sequence: CASSPSSTVNWEAFF.